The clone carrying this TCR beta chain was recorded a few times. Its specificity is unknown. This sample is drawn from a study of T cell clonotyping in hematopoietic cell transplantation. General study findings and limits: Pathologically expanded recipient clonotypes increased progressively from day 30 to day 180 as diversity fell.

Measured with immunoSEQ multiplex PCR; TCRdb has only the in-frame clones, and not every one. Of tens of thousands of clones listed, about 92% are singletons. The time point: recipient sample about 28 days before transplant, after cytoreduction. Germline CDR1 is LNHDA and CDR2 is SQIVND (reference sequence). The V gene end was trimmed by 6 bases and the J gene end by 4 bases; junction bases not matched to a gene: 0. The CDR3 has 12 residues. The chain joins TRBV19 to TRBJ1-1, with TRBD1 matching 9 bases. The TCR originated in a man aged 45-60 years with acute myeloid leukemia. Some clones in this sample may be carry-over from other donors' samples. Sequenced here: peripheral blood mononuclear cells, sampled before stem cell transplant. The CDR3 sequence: CASRDRGTEAFF. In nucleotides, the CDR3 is TGTGCCAGTAGGGACAGGGGCACTGAAGCTTTCTTT.